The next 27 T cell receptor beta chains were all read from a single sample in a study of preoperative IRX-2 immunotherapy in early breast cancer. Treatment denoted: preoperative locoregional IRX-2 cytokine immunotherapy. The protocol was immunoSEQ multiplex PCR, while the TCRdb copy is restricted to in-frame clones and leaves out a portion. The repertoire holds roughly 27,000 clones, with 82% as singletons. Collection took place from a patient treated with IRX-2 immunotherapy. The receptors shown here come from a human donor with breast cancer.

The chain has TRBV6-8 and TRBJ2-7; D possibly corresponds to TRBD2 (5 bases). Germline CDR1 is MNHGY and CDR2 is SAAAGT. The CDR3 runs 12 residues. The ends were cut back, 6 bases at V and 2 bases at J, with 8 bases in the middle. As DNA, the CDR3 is TGTGCCAGCAGCCCCGGGGCCTACGAGCAGTACTTC. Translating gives CASSPGAYEQYF.

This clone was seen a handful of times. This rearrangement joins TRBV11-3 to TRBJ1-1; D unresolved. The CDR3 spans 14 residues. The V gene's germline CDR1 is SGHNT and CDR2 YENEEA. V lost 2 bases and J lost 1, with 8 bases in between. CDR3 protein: CASSLLRRNTEAFF. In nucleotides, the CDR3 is TGTGCCAGCAGCTTACTGAGAAGGAACACTGAAGCTTTCTTT.

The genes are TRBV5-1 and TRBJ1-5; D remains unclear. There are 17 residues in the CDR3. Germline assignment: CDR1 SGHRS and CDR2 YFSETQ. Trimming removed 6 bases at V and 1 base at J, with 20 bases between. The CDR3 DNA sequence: TGCGCCAGCATCCTGAGAAAAGTTGGTCGAAGCAATCAGCCCCAGCATTTT. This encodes CASILRKVGRSNQPQHF.

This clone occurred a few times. For the CDR3, the DNA is TGTGCCAGCAGCCCGCGGGGGGCCCAAGAGACCCAGTACTTC. Its translation: CASSPRGAQETQYF. The chain couples TRBV11-3 to TRBJ2-5; TRBD2 aligns across 8 bases. This CDR3 has 14 amino acids. Germline trimming cut 5 bases from V and 1 base from J; bases unmatched to any gene: 3. Germline loops: CDR1 SGHNT, CDR2 YENEEA.

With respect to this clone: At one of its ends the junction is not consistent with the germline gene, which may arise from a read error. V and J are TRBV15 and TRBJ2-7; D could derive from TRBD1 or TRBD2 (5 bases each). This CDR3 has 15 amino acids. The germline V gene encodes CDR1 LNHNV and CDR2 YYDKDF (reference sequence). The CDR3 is CASSLVGGSSYEQYF. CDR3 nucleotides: TGTGCCAGCAGCTTAGTTGGGGGAAGCTCCTACGAGCAGTACTTC.

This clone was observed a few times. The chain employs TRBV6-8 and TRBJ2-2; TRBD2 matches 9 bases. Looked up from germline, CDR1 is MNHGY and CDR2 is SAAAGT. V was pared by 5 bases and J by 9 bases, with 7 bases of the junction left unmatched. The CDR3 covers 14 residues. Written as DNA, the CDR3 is TGTGCCAGCAGTCCGGCGGGGGGGGTCTGGGAGCTGTTTTTT. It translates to CASSPAGGVWELFF.

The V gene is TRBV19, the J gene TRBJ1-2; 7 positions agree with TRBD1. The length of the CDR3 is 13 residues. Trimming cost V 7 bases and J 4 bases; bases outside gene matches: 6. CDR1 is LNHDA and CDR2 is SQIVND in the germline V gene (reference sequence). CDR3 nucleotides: TGTGCCAGTACCTTTCAGGGGGTCTATGGCTACACCTTC. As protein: CASTFQGVYGYTF.

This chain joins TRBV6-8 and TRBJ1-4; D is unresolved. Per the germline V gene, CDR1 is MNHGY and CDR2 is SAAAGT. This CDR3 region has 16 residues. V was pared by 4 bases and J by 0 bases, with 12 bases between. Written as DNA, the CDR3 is TGTGCCAGCAGTTCCCCCTCTAGAGCAACTAATGAAAAACTGTTTTTT. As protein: CASSSPSRATNEKLFF.

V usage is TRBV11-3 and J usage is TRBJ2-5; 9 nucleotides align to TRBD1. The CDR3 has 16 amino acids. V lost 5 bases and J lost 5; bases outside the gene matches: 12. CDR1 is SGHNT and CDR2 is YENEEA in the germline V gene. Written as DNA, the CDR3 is TGTGCCAGCAGCGAAACAGGGGGCTACAGGAGGGAGACCCAGTACTTC. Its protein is CASSETGGYRRETQYF.

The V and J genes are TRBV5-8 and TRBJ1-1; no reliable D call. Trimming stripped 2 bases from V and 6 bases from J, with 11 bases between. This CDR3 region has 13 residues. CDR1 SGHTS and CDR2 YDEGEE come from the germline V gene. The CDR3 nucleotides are TGTGCCAGCAGCTTAGGAGGATCGGCTGAAGCTTTCTTT. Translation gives CASSLGGSAEAFF.

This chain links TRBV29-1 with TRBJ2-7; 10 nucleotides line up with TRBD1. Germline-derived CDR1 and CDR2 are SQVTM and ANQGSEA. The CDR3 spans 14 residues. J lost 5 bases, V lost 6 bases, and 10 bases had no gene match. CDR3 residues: CSVGQTGGLNEQYF. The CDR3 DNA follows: TGCAGCGTGGGCCAGACAGGGGGCTTAAACGAGCAGTACTTC.

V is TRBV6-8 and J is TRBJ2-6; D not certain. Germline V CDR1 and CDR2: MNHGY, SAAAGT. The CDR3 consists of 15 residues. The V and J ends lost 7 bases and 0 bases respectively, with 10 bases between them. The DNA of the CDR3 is TGTGCCAGCACCGTTAAAAACTCTGGGGCCAACGTCCTGACTTTC. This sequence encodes CASTVKNSGANVLTF.

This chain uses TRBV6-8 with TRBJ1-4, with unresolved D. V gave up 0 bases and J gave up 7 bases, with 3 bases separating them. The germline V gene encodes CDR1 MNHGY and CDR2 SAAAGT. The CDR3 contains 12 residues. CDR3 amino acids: CASSYSGEKLFF. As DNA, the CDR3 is TGTGCCAGCAGTTACTCAGGTGAAAAACTGTTTTTT.

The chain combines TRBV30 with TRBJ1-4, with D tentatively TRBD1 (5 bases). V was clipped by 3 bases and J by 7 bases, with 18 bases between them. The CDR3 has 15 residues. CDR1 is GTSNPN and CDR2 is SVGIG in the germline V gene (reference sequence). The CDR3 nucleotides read TGTGCCTGGAGGGGGAGAGACAGCGTTGGTGAAAAACTGTTTTTT. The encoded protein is CAWRGRDSVGEKLFF. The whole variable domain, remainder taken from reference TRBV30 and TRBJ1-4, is SQTIHQWPATLVQPVGSPLSLECTVEGTSNPNLYWYRQAAGRGLQLLFYSVGIGQISSEVPQNLSASRPQDRQFILSSKKLLLSDSGFYLCAWRGRDSVGEKLFFGSGTQLSVL.

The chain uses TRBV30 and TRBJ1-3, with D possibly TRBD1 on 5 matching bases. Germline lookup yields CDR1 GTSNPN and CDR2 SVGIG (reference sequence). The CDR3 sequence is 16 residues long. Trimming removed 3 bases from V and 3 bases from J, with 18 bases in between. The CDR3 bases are TGTGCCTGGAGCGGCCGTGTAGGGGAATATGGAAACACCATATATTTT. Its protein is CAWSGRVGEYGNTIYF.

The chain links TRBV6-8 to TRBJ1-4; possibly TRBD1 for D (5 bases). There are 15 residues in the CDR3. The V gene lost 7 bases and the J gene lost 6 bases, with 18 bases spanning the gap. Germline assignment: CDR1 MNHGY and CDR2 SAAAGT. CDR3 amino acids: CASKIDGGPDEKLFF. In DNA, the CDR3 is TGTGCCAGCAAAATAGACGGGGGTCCAGATGAAAAACTGTTTTTT.

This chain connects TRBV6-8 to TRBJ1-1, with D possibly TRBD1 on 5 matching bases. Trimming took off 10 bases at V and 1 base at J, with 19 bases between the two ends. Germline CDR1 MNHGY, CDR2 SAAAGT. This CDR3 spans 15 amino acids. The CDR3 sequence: CAIRVRGTENTEAFF. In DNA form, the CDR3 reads TGTGCCATCAGGGTTCGAGGGACCGAGAACACTGAAGCTTTCTTT.

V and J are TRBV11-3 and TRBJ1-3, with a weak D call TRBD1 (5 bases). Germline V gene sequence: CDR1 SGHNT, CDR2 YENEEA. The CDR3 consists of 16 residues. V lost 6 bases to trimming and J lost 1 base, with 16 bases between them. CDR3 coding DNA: TGTGCCAGCAGTTCCCCGGGCAGGGAATCTGGAAACACCATATATTTT. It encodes CASSSPGRESGNTIYF.

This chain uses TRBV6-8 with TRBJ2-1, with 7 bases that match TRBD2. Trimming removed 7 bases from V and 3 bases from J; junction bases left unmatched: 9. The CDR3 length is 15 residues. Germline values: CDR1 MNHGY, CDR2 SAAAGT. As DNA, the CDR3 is TGTGCCAGCACCTACTTGGCTAGCGGCTACAATGAGCAGTTCTTC. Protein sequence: CASTYLASGYNEQFF.

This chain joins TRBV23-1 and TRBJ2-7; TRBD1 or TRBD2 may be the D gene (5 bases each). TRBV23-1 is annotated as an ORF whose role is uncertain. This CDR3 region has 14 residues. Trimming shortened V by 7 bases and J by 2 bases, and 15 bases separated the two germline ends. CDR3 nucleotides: TGCGCCAGCAATCCGTCGGGGCATACCTACGAGCAGTACTTC. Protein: CASNPSGHTYEQYF.

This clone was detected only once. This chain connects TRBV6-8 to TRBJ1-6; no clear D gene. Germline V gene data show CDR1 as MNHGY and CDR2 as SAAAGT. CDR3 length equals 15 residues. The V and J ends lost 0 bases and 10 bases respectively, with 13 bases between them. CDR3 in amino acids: CASSYSMQDGSPLHF. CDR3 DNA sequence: TGTGCCAGCAGTTACTCGATGCAGGATGGGTCACCCCTCCACTTT.

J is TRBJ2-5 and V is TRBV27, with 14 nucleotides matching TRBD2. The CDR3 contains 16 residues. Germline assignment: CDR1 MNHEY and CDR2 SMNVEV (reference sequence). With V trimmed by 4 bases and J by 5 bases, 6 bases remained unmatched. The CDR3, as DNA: TGTGCCAGCAGTTCCTATCGGACTAGCGGGGGGGAGACCCAGTACTTC. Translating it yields CASSSYRTSGGETQYF.

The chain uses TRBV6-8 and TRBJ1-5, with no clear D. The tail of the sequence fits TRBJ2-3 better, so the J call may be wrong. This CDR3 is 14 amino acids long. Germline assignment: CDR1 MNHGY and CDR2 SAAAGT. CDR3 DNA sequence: TGTGCCAGCAGTGACGAGTATGGCAATCAGCCCCAGTATTTT. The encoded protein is CASSDEYGNQPQYF.

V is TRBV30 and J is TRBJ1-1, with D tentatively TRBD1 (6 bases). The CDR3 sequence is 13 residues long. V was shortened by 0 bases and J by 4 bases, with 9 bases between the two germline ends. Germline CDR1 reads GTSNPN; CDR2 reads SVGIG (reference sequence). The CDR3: CAWSVHRATEAFF. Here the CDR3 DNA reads TGTGCCTGGAGTGTACACAGGGCCACTGAAGCTTTCTTT.

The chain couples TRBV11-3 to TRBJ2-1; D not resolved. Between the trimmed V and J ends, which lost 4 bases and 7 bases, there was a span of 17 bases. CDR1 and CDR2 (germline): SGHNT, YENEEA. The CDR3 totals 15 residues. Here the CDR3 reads CASSSVLMGWNEQFF. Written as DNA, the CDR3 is TGTGCCAGCAGCTCCGTTTTAATGGGTTGGAATGAGCAGTTCTTC.

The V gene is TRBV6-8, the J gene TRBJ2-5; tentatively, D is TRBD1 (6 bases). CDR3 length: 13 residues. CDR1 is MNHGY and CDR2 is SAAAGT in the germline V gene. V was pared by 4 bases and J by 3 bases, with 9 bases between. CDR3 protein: CASSLGHEETQYF. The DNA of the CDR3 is TGTGCCAGCAGTTTGGGACACGAAGAGACCCAGTACTTC.

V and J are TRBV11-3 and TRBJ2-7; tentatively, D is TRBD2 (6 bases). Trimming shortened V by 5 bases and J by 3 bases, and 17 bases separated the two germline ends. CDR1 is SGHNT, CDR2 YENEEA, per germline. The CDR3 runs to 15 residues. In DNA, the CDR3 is TGTGCCAGCAGCGAATCGGGCGGGATTGTCTACGAGCAGTACTTC. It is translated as CASSESGGIVYEQYF.